This note documents a single T cell receptor beta chain sequence. The antigen is unknown. The entry originates in a study of shared clonotypes between healthy human individuals. Study results and caveats: About 5% was the fraction of naive CD4 clonotypes found shared across several donors. Among the subsets, naive ones generally showed larger estimated richness than memory ones. Exclusively blood specimens were collected; tissue repertoires likely differ.

Some clones are missing from TCRdb's copy, which holds only in-frame ones; the method was immunoSEQ multiplex PCR. The profile covers a few million clones, with 85% to 95% appearing a single time and 0.35% to 0.5% taken by the ten largest. Input material: naive CD4+ T cells from PBMCs. The sample's subset: CD45RA+ positively selected. The sequence was collected from a man aged 18 to 35 in good health. Some clones in this sample may be carry-over from other donors' samples.

Here the CDR3 reads CASSATISGNTIYF. The CDR3 DNA reads TGTGCCAGCAGTGCAACGATCTCTGGAAACACCATATATTTT. The chain is built from TRBV28 and TRBJ1-3; D unclear. Trimming stripped 5 bases from V and 0 bases from J, with 8 bases between. The CDR3 has 14 amino acids. Germline V gives CDR1 MDHEN, CDR2 SYDVKM.